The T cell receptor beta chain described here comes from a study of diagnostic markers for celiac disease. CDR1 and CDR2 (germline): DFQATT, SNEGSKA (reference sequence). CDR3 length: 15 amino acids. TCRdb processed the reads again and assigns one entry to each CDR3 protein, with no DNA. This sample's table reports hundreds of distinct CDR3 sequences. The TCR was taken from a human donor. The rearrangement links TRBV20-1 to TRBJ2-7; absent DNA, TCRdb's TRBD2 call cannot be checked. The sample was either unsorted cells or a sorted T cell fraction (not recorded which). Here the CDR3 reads CSADGRASGIYEQYF.